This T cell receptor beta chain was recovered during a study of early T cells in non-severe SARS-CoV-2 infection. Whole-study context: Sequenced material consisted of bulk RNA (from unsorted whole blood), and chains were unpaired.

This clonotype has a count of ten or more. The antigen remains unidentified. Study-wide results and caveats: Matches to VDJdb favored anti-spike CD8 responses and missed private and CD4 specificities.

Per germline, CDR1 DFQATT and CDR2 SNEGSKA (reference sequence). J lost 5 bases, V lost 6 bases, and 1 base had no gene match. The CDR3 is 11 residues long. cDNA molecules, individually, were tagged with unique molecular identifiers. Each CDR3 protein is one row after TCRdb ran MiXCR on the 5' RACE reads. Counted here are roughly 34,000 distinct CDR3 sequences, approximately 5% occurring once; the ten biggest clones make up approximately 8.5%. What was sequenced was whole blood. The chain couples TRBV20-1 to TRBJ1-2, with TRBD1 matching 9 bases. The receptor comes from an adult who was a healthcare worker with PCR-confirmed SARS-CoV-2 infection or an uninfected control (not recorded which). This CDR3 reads CSAGQGYGYTF. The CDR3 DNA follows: TGCAGTGCCGGACAGGGGTATGGCTACACCTTC.